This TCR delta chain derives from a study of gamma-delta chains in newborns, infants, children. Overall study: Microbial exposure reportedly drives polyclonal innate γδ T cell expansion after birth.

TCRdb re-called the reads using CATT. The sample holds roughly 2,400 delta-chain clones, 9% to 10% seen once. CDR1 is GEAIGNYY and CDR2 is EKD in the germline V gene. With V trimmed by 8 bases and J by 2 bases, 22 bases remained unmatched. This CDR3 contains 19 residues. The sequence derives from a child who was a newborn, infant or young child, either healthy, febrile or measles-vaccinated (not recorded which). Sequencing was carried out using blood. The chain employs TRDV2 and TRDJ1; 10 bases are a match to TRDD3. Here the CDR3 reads CASRYSFVGLLGDTDKLIF. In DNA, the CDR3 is TGTGCCTCGAGATATTCCTTCGTAGGCTTACTGGGGGATACCGATAAACTCATCTTT.